One T cell receptor beta chain is described in this entry. Its antigen is currently not known. No much larger clonotype is one base removed from it; base qualities were not supplied. The CDR3 regions of human TCRbeta chains were subjected to immunosequencing. The authors' pipeline ran thus. TCRs in the repertoires were compared against a reference library of SARS-CoV-2-specific TCRs that had been generated with the MIRA antigen-specificity platform. Breadth meant the fraction of unique TCRs that were SARS-CoV-2-associated, whereas depth meant the fraction of total T cells that were SARS-CoV-2-associated. Using the MIRA data, every spike-specific TCR was mapped to the spike region that the TCR reacted to and assigned to either a CD4 or a CD8 class. Log10-transformed breadth and depth values were compared by one-way ANOVA with Sidak's multiple comparisons tests. TCRdb stores this immuneACCESS table with in-frame sequences only. Part of the clones is absent; in the studies checked, under half of the shortfall reflects unresolved V genes, and no reason is known for the rest. D and trimming come from the DNA, and the V and J calls and clone size come from that table. This sample is represented by around 180,000 clones; roughly 88% of them were singletons. The ten largest clones represent 6% to 8.5% of the sample.

This sample is part of a study of T cell responses to AZD1222 COVID-19 vaccine (dated by TCRdb to the early 2020s). The study in broad terms: AZD1222 recipients with second doses at about 4 weeks or about 12 weeks were pooled, because spike-specific TCR depth and breadth did not differ between schedules. Enrollment into the trials was organized by age into subgroups of 18-55, 56-69 and 70-plus years, and those subgroups contained approximately 160, 26 and 62 TCR-sequenced participants, respectively. TCR sequencing was performed for about 250 trial participants, of whom around 200 were given two doses of AZD1222 and around 25 were given two doses of MenACWY control vaccine.

Findings and caveats that apply to the study as a whole: Nearly half of unique spike-specific TCRs reportedly recognized epitopes outside regions mutated in the B.1.351 and B.1.1.7 variants. The 56-69-year group was small, and its depth increase did not reach significance, likely because of low power. Conclusions about previously exposed vaccinees were limited because only a handful of AZD1222 recipients were SARS-CoV-2 seropositive at baseline. Participants were mostly white British, with more females than males. The authors suggested clonal diversity may have been underestimated. CD4 TCRs associated with the vaccine covered the entire spike protein, and the dominant responses were in regions 160-218 and 743-854. Because no day 14 peak-response samples were available, the repertoires could be characterized only after the peak T cell response. After two AZD1222 doses, both the breadth and the depth of spike-specific TCRs were significantly higher than at day 0 and than in MenACWY recipients.

The sample's time point label is to be understood as: baseline before first vaccination. Vaccinee samples were obtained from the UK trials COV001 and COV002, which included a single-blind randomized controlled phase 2/3 trial of AZD1222 (ChAdOx1 nCoV-19) in healthy adults. Trial participant PBMC samples were collected at day 0 and day 28 after the second dose for TCRbeta chain sequencing. Counted from cysteine to phenylalanine, this CDR3 has 13 amino acids. CDR3 DNA is the only sequence kept; it has 39 bases, read in frame from the first base. For this chain, trimming is 5 bases at the V end and 7 bases at the J end, and the number of junction bases without a gene match is 5.

The TCR originated in an adult in good health. The input for sequencing was peripheral blood, taken on day 0 of AZD1222 vaccination. The chain employs TRBV12-3 or TRBV12-4 and TRBJ1-1; 9 bases in between match TRBD1. The base sequence is TGTGCCAGCAGTCTGACAGGGGGGTATGAAGCTTTCTTT. This yields the protein CASSLTGGYEAFF.